These 26 T cell receptor beta chains were sequenced from one sample in a study of T cell repertoires in cytomegalovirus infection. From the reads, TCRdb called clonotypes with MiXCR, one entry per CDR3 protein. The data hold about 830,000 distinct CDR3 sequences, with about 30% observed a single time. Their antigens are not known. The sequences come from cultured CD8+ T cells from PBMCs, collected from culture after CMV antigen stimulation. The receptors were sampled from a human donor in good health (CMV status not recorded). Some clones in this sample may be carry-over from other donors' samples.

This clonotype was observed a handful of times. The chain links TRBV18 to TRBJ1-2, with 10 bases that match TRBD1. The CDR3 runs to 14 residues. In germline, CDR1 is KGHSH, CDR2 LQKENI. The V gene end was trimmed by 3 bases and the J gene end by 6 bases; junction bases not matched to a gene: 4. This CDR3 reads CASSPGGQGHGYTF. DNA for the CDR3: TGTGCCAGCTCACCCGGGGGACAGGGGCATGGCTACACCTTC.

This clonotype came up many times. The chain joins TRBV7-6 to TRBJ1-5; 9 bases are shared with TRBD1. Germline CDR1 and CDR2: SGHVS and FNYEAQ. The CDR3 has 22 residues. V shed 1 base and J 0 bases; nucleotides not matched to a gene: 19. The CDR3 nucleotides read TGTGCCAGCAGCTTAGTCCCCTGGACAGGGGCGCCCTTAACCGATAGCAATCAGCCCCAGCATTTT. Translation gives CASSLVPWTGAPLTDSNQPQHF. Complete variable domain (other parts from reference TRBV7-6 and TRBJ1-5): GAGVSQSPRYKVTKRGQDVALRCDPISGHVSLYWYRQALGQGPEFLTYFNYEAQQDKSGLPNDRFSAERPEGSISTLTIQRTEQRDSAMYRCASSLVPWTGAPLTDSNQPQHFGDGTRLSIL.

The chain recombines TRBV10-3 with TRBJ2-1; D gene unclear. Germline V CDR1 and CDR2: ENHRY, SYGVKD. V was shortened by 3 bases and J by 5 bases, with 8 bases between the two germline ends. The CDR3 is made up of 13 amino acids. CDR3 sequence (DNA): TGTGCCATCAGTGAATGGGAAAACAATGAGCAGTTCTTC. This translates into CAISEWENNEQFF.

The V call is TRBV20-1, the J call TRBJ2-3; tentative D call: TRBD2 (7 bases). This CDR3 has 16 amino acids. V was pared by 1 base and J by 0 bases, with 14 bases between. Germline V gives CDR1 DFQATT, CDR2 SNEGSKA (reference sequence). CDR3 sequence (DNA): TGCAGTGCTAGAGGGGAACGGGGGGCGAGCACAGATACGCAGTATTTT. This codes for CSARGERGASTDTQYF.

V gene TRBV7-9 combines with J gene TRBJ2-7; 9 nucleotides agree with TRBD2. This CDR3 is 19 amino acids long. Germline CDR1 reads SEHNR; CDR2 reads FQNEAQ (reference sequence). V lost 5 bases, J lost 6 bases, and 23 bases stayed unmatched. The CDR3 reads CASSRRTTFRLAVDSEQYF. The CDR3 region has the DNA TGTGCCAGCAGCCGACGTACAACATTCCGACTAGCGGTGGACAGCGAGCAGTACTTC.

This clonotype was seen only a few times. The gene calls are TRBV2 and TRBJ1-1; D is undetermined. The CDR3 covers 11 residues. V was trimmed by 10 bases and J by 9 bases, leaving 15 bases between them. Germline lookup yields CDR1 SNHLY and CDR2 FYNNEI. CDR3 residues: CATHPRAQAFF. CDR3 DNA sequence: TGTGCCACCCACCCTCGAGCTCAAGCTTTCTTT.

This clonotype was picked up a small number of times. This chain uses TRBV4-1 with TRBJ1-6; D uncertain. Between the trimmed V and J ends, which lost 0 bases and 10 bases, there was a span of 4 bases. Germline V gene lookup returns CDR1 MGHRA and CDR2 YSYEKL. The CDR3 covers 12 residues. CDR3 residues: CASSQEGSPLHF. In nucleotides, the CDR3 is TGCGCCAGCAGCCAAGAAGGATCACCCCTCCACTTT.

This clonotype was observed a handful of times. The chain combines TRBV7-9 with TRBJ2-7; possibly TRBD1 for D (5 bases). The CDR3 totals 13 residues. Germline V lookup: CDR1 SEHNR, CDR2 FQNEAQ (reference sequence). V lost 8 bases to trimming and J lost 3 bases, with 14 bases between them. In nucleotides, the CDR3 is TGTGCCAGCGGCACAGGTACCATCTACGAGCAGTACTTC. Its protein product is CASGTGTIYEQYF.

The chain employs TRBV27 and TRBJ2-4, with D perhaps matching TRBD2 (5 bases). Trimming removed 6 bases at V and 4 bases at J, with 10 bases between. The germline gives CDR1 MNHEY, CDR2 SMNVEV (reference sequence). The CDR3 has 13 amino acids. The CDR3 nucleotides read TGTGCCAGCAGCACCGGGATTAAAAACATTCAGTACTTC. It specifies CASSTGIKNIQYF.

The rearrangement links TRBV11-3 to TRBJ1-1; D is unresolved. Deletions cut 5 bases from V and 2 bases from J, with 15 bases between. Per germline, CDR1 SGHNT and CDR2 YENEEA. The CDR3 is 15 amino acids. CDR3 DNA sequence: TGTGCCAGCAGCGCGACTCGGGGAGTTAACACTGAAGCTTTCTTT. Translating gives CASSATRGVNTEAFF.

In its sample, this clonotype was seen many times. V gene TRBV7-6 combines with J gene TRBJ2-7; possible D gene TRBD1, 5 bases. Trimming stripped 5 bases from V and 0 bases from J, with 11 bases between. CDR1 and CDR2 (germline): SGHVS, FNYEAQ. The CDR3 is made up of 14 amino acids. CDR3 bases: TGTGCCAGCAGCCCCGACAGAAACTCCTACGAGCAGTACTTC. Amino acid sequence: CASSPDRNSYEQYF.

The rearrangement joins TRBV6-6 to TRBJ1-5; D might be TRBD1 (5 bases). Germline CDR1 reads MNHNY; CDR2 reads SVGAGI (reference sequence). The CDR3 extends over 15 amino acids. The V gene lost 0 bases and the J gene lost 3 bases, with 9 bases spanning the gap. The CDR3 region has the DNA TGTGCCAGCAGTTACTCGAACAGGATCAATCAGCCCCAGCATTTT. Its protein is CASSYSNRINQPQHF.

This clonotype appeared a few times. The gene calls are TRBV6-1 and TRBJ1-1; D is uncertain. The length of the CDR3 is 11 residues. V was shortened by 7 bases and J by 6 bases, with 9 bases between the two germline ends. In germline, CDR1 is MNHNS, CDR2 SASEGT. Here the CDR3 DNA reads TGTGCCAGCACCCAAGGTGCTGAAGCTTTCTTT. Encoded protein: CASTQGAEAFF.

This clonotype has only a few counts. The chain links TRBV7-9 to TRBJ2-3; D may be TRBD1 (6 bases). Germline assignment: CDR1 SEHNR and CDR2 FQNEAQ (reference sequence). The CDR3 is made up of 14 amino acids. Trimming shortened V by 3 bases and J by 3 bases, and 10 bases separated the two germline ends. The CDR3 region has the DNA TGTGCCAGCAGCTTTACAGGGAGAACAGATACGCAGTATTTT. It translates to CASSFTGRTDTQYF.

This chain links TRBV3-1 with TRBJ2-3; the match to TRBD2 covers 11 bases. The germline V gene encodes CDR1 LGHDT and CDR2 YNNKEL (reference sequence). This CDR3 has 16 residues. With V trimmed by 3 bases and J by 5 bases, 7 bases remained unmatched. The CDR3 sequence: CASSQIQTSGGDTQYF. Here the CDR3 DNA reads TGTGCCAGCAGCCAGATCCAAACTAGCGGGGGAGATACGCAGTATTTT.

The chain carries TRBV27 and TRBJ2-1, with 8 bases fitting TRBD1. The CDR3 contains 17 residues. From germline, CDR1 is MNHEY and CDR2 SMNVEV (reference sequence). The V and J ends lost 5 bases and 7 bases, in that order; junction bases with no gene match: 16. The CDR3 DNA follows: TGTGCCAGCAGTCACCATATATCCCGACAGGGGTGGAATGAGCAGTTCTTC. Residues: CASSHHISRQGWNEQFF.

This clonotype was recorded many times. The chain employs TRBV6-2 or TRBV6-3 and TRBJ2-1, with D possibly being TRBD1 or TRBD2 (5 bases each). Trimming removed 2 bases at V and 3 bases at J, with 8 bases between. Germline V gene data show CDR1 as MNHEY and CDR2 as SVGEGT. The CDR3 loop spans 14 amino acids. CDR3 coding DNA: TGTGCCAGCAGTTACCTGGGGGACTACAATGAGCAGTTCTTC. This translates into CASSYLGDYNEQFF.

The J gene is TRBJ2-2, the V gene TRBV7-9; 7 bases are shared with TRBD2. The CDR3 sequence is 14 residues long. V lost 5 bases to trimming and J lost 4 bases; unmatched junction nucleotides: 4. CDR1 and CDR2 from the germline V gene are SEHNR and FQNEAQ (reference sequence). The CDR3 sequence: CASSIPSGTGELFF. DNA for the CDR3: TGTGCCAGCAGCATCCCTAGCGGCACCGGGGAGCTGTTTTTT.

This clonotype has just a few counts. The chain uses TRBV5-4 and TRBJ1-3, with D perhaps matching TRBD1 (5 bases). V was clipped by 2 bases and J by 2 bases, with 11 bases between them. Germline V gene sequence: CDR1 SGHNT, CDR2 YYREEE (reference sequence). The CDR3 is 15 residues long. CDR3 residues: CASSFGTGPGNTIYF. As DNA, the CDR3 is TGTGCCAGCAGCTTTGGTACGGGGCCTGGAAACACCATATATTTT.

On this clonotype: One base away lies a much larger clone, so this may be a sequencing read error. The gene calls are TRBV7-2 and TRBJ1-4, with D hard to call. The germline gives CDR1 SGHTA, CDR2 FQGNSA. CDR3 size: 15 residues. Here the CDR3 reads CASTPVRATNEKLSF. CDR3 nucleotides: TGTGCCAGCACCCCAGTGAGGGCAACTAATGAAAAACTGTCTTTT.

This chain joins TRBV29-1 and TRBJ1-5; a possible D gene is TRBD1 (5 bases). This CDR3 spans 14 amino acids. The germline V gene has CDR1 SQVTM and CDR2 ANQGSEA. Trimming removed 5 bases from V and 3 bases from J, with 14 bases in between. This chain's CDR3 is CSVPSDSYNQPQHF. DNA for the CDR3: TGCAGCGTTCCTTCAGACAGCTACAATCAGCCCCAGCATTTT. Full variable domain (remainder filled in from reference TRBV29-1 and TRBJ1-5): SAVISQKPSRDICQRGTSLTIQCQVDSQVTMMFWYRQQPGQSLTLIATANQGSEATYESGFVIDKFPISRPNLTFSTLTVSNMSPEDSSIYLCSVPSDSYNQPQHFGDGTRLSIL.

Comments on this clonotype: Being one base from a much bigger clone, this may be a read error. The chain recombines TRBV7-8 with TRBJ2-5, with TRBD1 matching over 8 bases. This CDR3 is 17 amino acids long. Germline V CDR1 and CDR2: SGHVS, FQNEAQ. J lost 3 bases, V lost 5 bases, and 14 bases had no gene match. CDR3 sequence reads: CASSTPGPGGEEETQYF. CDR3 nucleotides: TGTGCCAGCAGCACACCCGGGCCAGGGGGCGAAGAAGAGACCCAGTACTTC.

This clonotype was observed many times. The V gene is TRBV7-9, the J gene TRBJ2-5; a possible D gene is TRBD1 (6 bases). Germline CDR1 is SEHNR and CDR2 is FQNEAQ (reference sequence). This CDR3 is built from 15 residues. Trimming removed 5 bases at V and 5 bases at J, with 18 bases between. In nucleotides, the CDR3 is TGTGCCAGCAGCCCCGCGGACAGCCACCGGGAGACCCAGTACTTC. It codes for CASSPADSHRETQYF.

V and J are TRBV10-3 and TRBJ1-1; 9 bases align to TRBD1. From germline, CDR1 is ENHRY and CDR2 SYGVKD. The CDR3 covers 15 residues. Germline trimming cut 8 bases from V and 1 base from J; bases unmatched to any gene: 8. The CDR3 is CAIGIGQGTNTEAFF. The CDR3 nucleotides are TGTGCCATCGGAATCGGACAGGGGACGAACACTGAAGCTTTCTTT.

About this clonotype: Just one base apart from a much larger clone, this may be a read error. V is TRBV7-9 and J is TRBJ1-2, with no clear D. The CDR3 is 14 residues long. CDR1 SEHNR and CDR2 FQNEAQ come from the germline V gene (reference sequence). CDR3 sequence: CTSSWGETTPGYTF. DNA of the CDR3: TGTACCAGCAGTTGGGGTGAGACCACTCCTGGCTACACCTTC.

DNA of the CDR3: TGTGCCAGCAGTGAAGCGTTCGAGCAGTACGTC. It codes for CASSEAFEQYV. The chain recombines TRBV6-1 with TRBJ2-7, with no clear D. The V gene lost 0 bases and the J gene lost 6 bases, with 3 bases spanning the gap. The CDR3 has 11 residues. The germline gives CDR1 MNHNS, CDR2 SASEGT.